This entry lists 18 T cell receptor beta chains sequenced from one sample in a study of shared clonotypes between healthy human individuals (dated by TCRdb to 2018 to 2021). To prepare the library, the immunoSEQ multiplex PCR assay was applied. Not all clones reach the TCRdb copy of this immuneACCESS table, which keeps in-frame sequences only. Checked studies attribute under half of the gap to unresolved V genes and leave the rest unexplained. This sample lists nearly 1,000,000 clones; 70% to 85% were detected once. Over 1.3% of the sample is taken by the ten largest. Sequencing was performed on memory CD4+ T cells sorted from blood. The intended sense of this specimen's cell subset or site label: CD45RA-negative fraction. All receptors come from a man between 18 and 29 years old in good health.

The chain carries TRBV28 and TRBJ1-1; D not certain. The CDR3 loop spans 13 amino acids. Trimming removed 3 bases at V and 4 bases at J, with 9 bases between. Germline CDR1 is MDHEN and CDR2 is SYDVKM. This CDR3 is CASSLQAATEAFF. Here the CDR3 DNA reads TGTGCCAGCAGTTTGCAGGCGGCCACTGAAGCTTTCTTT.

V usage is TRBV6-6 and J usage is TRBJ2-7; tentative D call: TRBD1 (6 bases). The CDR3 totals 14 residues. Trimming cost V 6 bases and J 3 bases, with 15 bases left between them. CDR1 and CDR2 (germline): MNHNY, SVGAGI (reference sequence). CDR3 sequence reads: CASRPQGIFYEQYF. CDR3 nucleotide sequence: TGTGCCAGCAGGCCACAGGGAATCTTCTACGAGCAGTACTTC.

This chain links TRBV13 with TRBJ2-1, with 7 bases identical to TRBD1. Germline values: CDR1 PRHDT, CDR2 FYEKMQ (reference sequence). CDR3 length: 18 amino acids. Trimming cost V 5 bases and J 4 bases; bases outside gene matches: 17. In DNA form, the CDR3 reads TGTGCCAGCAGCCCTCGTTTGCCCGGGACAGTAAATTACAATGAGCAGTTCTTC. It yields the protein CASSPRLPGTVNYNEQFF.

The chain is built from TRBV19 and TRBJ2-1; D may be TRBD1 (5 bases). CDR3 length: 13 residues. Trimming took 3 bases from V and 8 from J, leaving 11 bases between them. The germline V gene encodes CDR1 LNHDA and CDR2 SQIVND (reference sequence). CDR3 sequence: CASSIIRGYEQFF. The CDR3 DNA sequence: TGTGCCAGTAGTATCATAAGGGGATATGAGCAGTTCTTC.

This clone was counted many times. The chain joins TRBV5-1 to TRBJ2-3; 10 bases match TRBD1. CDR3 length: 16 residues. Losses at the gene ends were 1 base for V and 3 bases for J; bases not matched to a gene: 5. Germline V lookup: CDR1 SGHRS, CDR2 YFSETQ. Written as DNA, the CDR3 is TGCGCCAGCAGCTTGTGGGGGACAGGGGCAACAGATACGCAGTATTTT. It specifies CASSLWGTGATDTQYF.

CDR3: CASSRTGERNQPQHF. The CDR3 coding sequence is TGTGCCAGCAGCAGGACAGGGGAGAGGAATCAGCCCCAGCATTTT. This chain links TRBV27 with TRBJ1-5; 9 bases are a match to TRBD1. Germline CDR1 MNHEY, CDR2 SMNVEV (reference sequence). The CDR3 sequence is 15 residues long. V gave up 6 bases and J gave up 4 bases; unmatched junction bases: 7.

The chain couples TRBV7-2 to TRBJ1-5; no firm D call. The V end was cut by 5 bases, the J end by 1 base, with 15 bases between. The CDR3 sequence is 16 residues long. The germline V gene encodes CDR1 SGHTA and CDR2 FQGNSA. CDR3 amino acids: CASSPEPPPSNQPQHF. CDR3 in DNA: TGTGCCAGCAGCCCAGAGCCTCCCCCCAGCAATCAGCCCCAGCATTTT.

The chain recombines TRBV5-1 with TRBJ1-3; D unclear. V was cut by 3 bases and J by 4 bases, with 17 bases left in between. This CDR3 contains 16 residues. Per the germline V gene, CDR1 is SGHRS and CDR2 is YFSETQ. The CDR3 loop is CASSSFGSGKGNTIYF. The CDR3 DNA is TGCGCCAGCAGCTCGTTCGGTAGTGGGAAAGGAAACACCATATATTTT.

The genes are TRBV9 and TRBJ1-3; D is uncertain. The CDR3 runs 17 residues. Germline V lookup: CDR1 SGDLS, CDR2 YYNGEE. V lost 1 base to trimming and J lost 3 bases, with 17 bases between them. CDR3 sequence: CASSVSANQGFGNTIYF. CDR3 nucleotide sequence: TGTGCCAGCAGCGTATCGGCCAACCAAGGATTTGGAAACACCATATATTTT. Full variable domain (missing parts from reference TRBV9 and TRBJ1-3): DSGVTQTPKHLITATGQRVTLRCSPRSGDLSVYWYQQSLDQGLQFLIQYYNGEERAKGNILERFSAQQFPDLHSELNLSSLELGDSALYFCASSVSANQGFGNTIYFGEGSWLTVV.

This clone was seen only a few times. J is TRBJ1-5 and V is TRBV2; TRBD1 agrees at 8 bases. The V gene end was trimmed by 7 bases and the J gene end by 10 bases; junction bases not matched to a gene: 9. The CDR3 extends over 13 amino acids. Per the germline V gene, CDR1 is SNHLY and CDR2 is FYNNEI. The CDR3 reads CASKGQVGAPQHF. In DNA form, the CDR3 reads TGTGCCAGCAAGGGACAGGTCGGTGCTCCCCAGCATTTT.

The chain is built from TRBV10-2 and TRBJ2-7; a possible D gene is TRBD2 (6 bases). Trimming removed 5 bases from V and 9 bases from J, with 14 bases in between. The CDR3 loop spans 12 amino acids. In germline, CDR1 is WSHSY, CDR2 SAAADI. This chain's CDR3 is CASSFPVGGQYF. In DNA, the CDR3 is TGCGCCAGCAGTTTCCCCGTCGGGGGGCAGTACTTC.

The DNA for the CDR3 is TGTGCCAGCACCCAAGGAGGGTTTATTGGCCAGCAGTACTTC. Its protein is CASTQGGFIGQQYF. The chain employs TRBV2 and TRBJ2-7; a weak D match, TRBD2 (6 bases). The V gene's germline CDR1 is SNHLY and CDR2 FYNNEI. Trimming removed 7 bases at V and 8 bases at J, with 21 bases between. This CDR3 contains 14 residues.

This chain joins TRBV18 and TRBJ1-1; a weak D match, TRBD1 (5 bases). Germline lookup yields CDR1 KGHSH and CDR2 LQKENI. Trimming cost V 5 bases and J 10 bases, with 11 bases left between them. There are 11 residues in the CDR3. CDR3 in amino acids: CASSAQTGAFF. Here the CDR3 DNA reads TGTGCCAGCTCAGCCCAAACAGGAGCTTTCTTT.

This rearrangement joins TRBV29-1 to TRBJ2-7; no clear D gene. The CDR3 consists of 15 residues. The germline gives CDR1 SQVTM, CDR2 ANQGSEA. V was trimmed by 7 bases and J by 3 bases, leaving 22 bases between them. This CDR3 reads CSAERPPPRVYEQYF. CDR3 in DNA: TGCAGCGCCGAAAGGCCTCCCCCTCGGGTCTACGAGCAGTACTTC.

This clone was picked up one time. This chain joins TRBV25-1 and TRBJ1-1; no clear D. The germline CDR1 and CDR2 sequences are MGHDK and SYGVNS. CDR3 length equals 16 residues. V dropped 3 bases and J dropped 5 bases, with 19 bases sitting between them. CDR3 residues: CASSDFSSPVDTEAFF. The CDR3 DNA follows: TGTGCCAGCAGTGATTTCTCTTCCCCGGTCGATACTGAAGCTTTCTTT.

This sequence joins TRBV6-5 and TRBJ2-7; possibly TRBD1 for D (6 bases). The V gene's germline CDR1 is MNHEY and CDR2 SVGAGI. V shed 7 bases and J shed 0 bases, with 10 bases lying between them. This CDR3 comprises 13 residues. This CDR3 reads CASTDRYSYEQYF. In DNA, the CDR3 is TGTGCCAGCACCGACAGGTACTCCTACGAGCAGTACTTC.

The V gene is TRBV2, the J gene TRBJ1-5, with 7 bases fitting TRBD1. CDR1 SNHLY and CDR2 FYNNEI come from the germline V gene. The ends lost 5 bases at V and 8 bases at J; junction bases unmatched: 12. The CDR3 runs to 15 residues. Here the CDR3 DNA reads TGTGCCAGCAGTTCCCGAGAAGGGGGCTTTGAGCCCCAGCATTTT. The encoded protein is CASSSREGGFEPQHF.

The gene calls are TRBV5-4 and TRBJ2-7; 8 bases are shared with TRBD1. With 0 bases clipped from V and 7 bases from J, the junction kept 9 bases outside the gene matches. Per germline, CDR1 SGHNT and CDR2 YYREEE (reference sequence). This CDR3 is 15 amino acids long. CDR3 loop: CASSLGRSGGGEQYF. CDR3 DNA: TGTGCCAGCAGCTTGGGGCGGTCAGGGGGCGGTGAGCAGTACTTC.